This T cell receptor (beta chain) came from a study of blood T cell repertoires in COVID-19. J lost 9 bases, V lost 3 bases, and 4 bases had no gene match. This CDR3 spans 13 amino acids. Per the germline V gene, CDR1 is KGHSH and CDR2 is LQKENI. The method was immunoSEQ multiplex PCR; TCRdb's version includes in-frame clones alone and lacks a portion of them. The table records approximately 300,000 clones, roughly 85% of them present only once. Sequencing input: PBMCs or T cells enriched from blood (not recorded which). This receptor was identified in a young woman who had been exposed to COVID-19. V is TRBV18 and J is TRBJ1-4; 7 bases are a match to TRBD1. CDR3 DNA: TGTGCCAGCTCACCCGTACAGGGGCAAAAACTGTTTTTT. Protein sequence: CASSPVQGQKLFF.